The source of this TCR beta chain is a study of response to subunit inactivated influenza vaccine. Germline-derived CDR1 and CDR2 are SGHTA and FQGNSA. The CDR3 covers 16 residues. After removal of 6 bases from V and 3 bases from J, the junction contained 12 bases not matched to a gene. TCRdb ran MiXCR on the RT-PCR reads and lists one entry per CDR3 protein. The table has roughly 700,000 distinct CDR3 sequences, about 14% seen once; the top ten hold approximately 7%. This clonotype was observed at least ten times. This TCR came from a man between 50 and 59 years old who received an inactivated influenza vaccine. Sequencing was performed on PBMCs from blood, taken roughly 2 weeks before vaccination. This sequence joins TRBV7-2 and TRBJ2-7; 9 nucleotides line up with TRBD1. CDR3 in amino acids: CASRSQGAPPYYEQYF. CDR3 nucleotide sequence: TGTGCCAGCAGATCACAGGGGGCTCCACCCTACTACGAGCAGTACTTC.